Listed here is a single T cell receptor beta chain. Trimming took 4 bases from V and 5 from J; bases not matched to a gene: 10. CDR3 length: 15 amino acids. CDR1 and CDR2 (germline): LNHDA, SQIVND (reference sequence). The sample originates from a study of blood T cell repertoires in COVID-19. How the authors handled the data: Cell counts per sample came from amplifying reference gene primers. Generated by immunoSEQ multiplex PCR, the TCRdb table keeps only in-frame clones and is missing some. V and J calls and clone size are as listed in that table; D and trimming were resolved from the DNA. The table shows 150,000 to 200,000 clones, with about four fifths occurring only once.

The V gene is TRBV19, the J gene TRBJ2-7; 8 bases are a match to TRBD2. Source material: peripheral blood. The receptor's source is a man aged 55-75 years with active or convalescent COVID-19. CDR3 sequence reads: CASSTPGGPKHEQYF. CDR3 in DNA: TGTGCCAGTAGTACTCCGGGAGGGCCTAAGCACGAGCAGTACTTC.